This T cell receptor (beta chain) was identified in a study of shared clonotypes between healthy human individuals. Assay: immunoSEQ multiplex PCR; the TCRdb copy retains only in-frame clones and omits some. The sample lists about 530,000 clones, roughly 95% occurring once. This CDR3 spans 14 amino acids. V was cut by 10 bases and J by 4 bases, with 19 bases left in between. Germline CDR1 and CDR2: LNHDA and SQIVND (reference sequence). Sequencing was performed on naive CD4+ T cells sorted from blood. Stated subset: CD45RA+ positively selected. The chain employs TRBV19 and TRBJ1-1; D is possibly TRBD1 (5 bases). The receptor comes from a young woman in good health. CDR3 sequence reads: CATKEDPGGTEAFF. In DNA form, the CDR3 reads TGTGCCACCAAAGAGGACCCGGGGGGCACTGAAGCTTTCTTT.